This entry describes one T cell receptor beta chain. This clonotype has ten or more counts. Its antigen remains unidentified. No base quality values were provided; no much bigger clone lies one nucleotide off. Ophthalmopathy patients had moderately to severely active disease, Clinical Activity Score of at least 3, NOSPECS grade of at least 4, and disease duration under 3 months. Patients with other autoimmune diseases, uncontrolled infections, pregnancy or lactation were excluded. Clinical symptoms, serum thyroxine, TRAb, thyroid ultrasound and orbital computed tomography were used for diagnosis. PBMCs were isolated from approximately 10 ml of fresh peripheral blood by Ficoll-Paque density gradient centrifugation. Total RNA was extracted with Trizol reagent and quality-checked on an Agilent 2100 Bioanalyzer. TCR beta CDR3 regions were amplified from RNA transcripts for repertoire sequencing. The first round was an RT-PCR using HTBI primers with the Qiagen OneStep RT-PCR kit, and this first round was followed by a second-round multiplex PCR, then size selection and purification. Sequencing of the libraries was carried out on an Illumina HiSeq2000 in paired-end mode with 100 bp reads. The original methods were these. SOAPnuke was used to process the reads, removing any read that contained adapters or uncalled bases, had a mean Phred below 15, or lacked an exact match to the constant primer or identifier. COPE v1.2.5 was used to merge high-quality paired reads. Each unique nucleotide sequence was treated as a clonotype, and MiTCR v1.1 was used to align the clonotypes to the IMGT TRB V, D and J references. Only V-J combinations with frequency above 0.0001 were analysed, covering 99% to 99.2% of repertoires. A TCR clonal expansion and chaos score per V-J combination was defined as the ratio of F50 clonal expansion to chaos observed in the TCRdist matrix. Welch's t-statistics and random forest were used to narrow the features down to 10 to 15 V-J combinations, which were then fed into a naive Bayes classifier. The similarity between thyroid and blood repertoires was quantified using the Morisita-Horn index. TCRdb redid the processing of the public reads, applying fastp at Q25 and MiXCR, and retained in-frame beta chains. Merged by CDR3 protein, the rows form single entries marked with the most common genes and DNA. TCRdb's processing, not the study's, gives the V and J calls here. In this sample the table shows 150,000 to 200,000 distinct CDR3 sequences, 30% to 45% of which occur a single time. The ten largest clones take up around 9.3% of the sample.

The CDR3 has 12 amino acids, counting the end cysteine and phenylalanine. Only the CDR3 region is kept as DNA, spanning 36 bases read in frame from base 1. The V and J ends are trimmed by 6 bases and 0 bases, leaving 7 bases between them. The germline V gene provides CDR1 SGHRS and CDR2 YFSETQ. This specimen belongs to a study of Graves' ophthalmopathy and Graves' hyperthyroidism (dated by TCRdb to the late 2010s). Regarding the complete study: Peripheral blood was collected at initial diagnosis, prior to any treatment. An independent validation cohort comprised 18 hyperthyroidism patients and some 16 patients who later progressed from hyperthyroidism to ophthalmopathy. Once sampling was done, hyperthyroidism patients were given methimazole at a starting dose of 30 mg daily, while ophthalmopathy patients were given high-dose intravenous methylprednisolone. The 100 or so discovery patients were divided at random into training and test sets in a 7:3 ratio. A discovery set of 100 patients (43 ophthalmopathy, 55 to 60 stable hyperthyroidism) was enrolled to explore V-J signatures distinguishing ophthalmopathy from hyperthyroidism. In total, approximately 140 blood samples were TCR-sequenced: 40 to 45 ophthalmopathy, some 72 hyperthyroidism and some 17 hyperthyroidism-to-ophthalmopathy patients. In over 5 hyperthyroidism patients, the T-cell repertoire of thyroid tissue was compared with the T-cell repertoire of blood. To tell Graves' ophthalmopathy apart from Graves' hyperthyroidism, and to predict which patients would progress to ophthalmopathy, the study relied on TCR beta repertoire signatures.

Study-wide findings and limitations: In validation, the model predicted ophthalmopathy progression with about 70% sensitivity and approximately 75% specificity; eleven to twelve predicted patients were CT-confirmed with GO in a median of approximately 6.5 months. Among expanded thyroid clonotypes with frequency above 0.001, most also showed up in blood, which suggests that blood repertoires may reflect the thyroid immune response. Sample size was not predetermined statistically, and investigators were not blinded to group allocation. The 13-signature model separated ophthalmopathy from stable hyperthyroidism with 85% to 90% sensitivity and 81% to 82% specificity in cross-validation, and 80%/75% in the test set.

The clonotype originates from a man aged 25-45 years with Graves' ophthalmopathy. Donor details come from another sample of the same person, matched by shared clones. The source material was peripheral blood. The chain employs TRBV5-1 and TRBJ2-7, with the D gene not clear enough to name. The CDR3 has the sequence CASKGDSYEQYF. Here is the DNA: TGCGCCAGCAAAGGAGACTCCTACGAGCAGTACTTC.